These 20 T cell receptor beta chains came from one sample sequenced in a study of post-analysis software for immune sequencing data. TCR beta cDNA libraries included unique molecular identifiers. From the PCR reads, TCRdb called clonotypes with MiXCR, one entry per CDR3 protein. The repertoire has fewer than 850,000 distinct CDR3 sequences, roughly 30% of them found once; the top ten carry around 0.56%. These receptors' antigens are unknown. Study observations and caveats: Higher frequency in patients than in controls was seen for about five TRBV segments, with TRBV5-6, TRBV5-1 and TRBV20-1 among them.

The sequenced sample consisted of blood. Receptors originate from a girl aged 10 to 17 with multiple sclerosis.

This chain uses TRBV12-5 with TRBJ1-4, with TRBD1 matching over 11 bases. V was clipped by 1 base and J by 8 bases; unmatched bases: 12. The germline V gene encodes CDR1 LGHNT and CDR2 FRNRAP. The CDR3 has 18 residues. The CDR3 nucleotides are TGTGCTAGTGGTTTGGAAAGGGACAGGGGGATCCGCGGAGAAAAACTGTTTTTT. This sequence encodes CASGLERDRGIRGEKLFF.

The chain recombines TRBV12-3 or TRBV12-4 with TRBJ1-1; D uncertain. V was cut by 7 bases and J by 0 bases, with 18 bases left in between. The CDR3 covers 16 residues. The CDR3: CASTIPPDGMNTEAFF. The CDR3 DNA follows: TGTGCCAGCACCATTCCCCCGGACGGGATGAACACTGAAGCTTTCTTT.

This clonotype occurred a few times. V and J are TRBV3-1 and TRBJ2-4; D assignment may be TRBD1 or TRBD2 (5 bases each). CDR1 is LGHDT and CDR2 is YNNKEL in the germline V gene (reference sequence). Trimming cost V 3 bases and J 13 bases, with 19 bases left between them. This CDR3 is 14 amino acids long. The CDR3 sequence is CASSQRGHHNEQYF. CDR3 nucleotides: TGTGCCAGCAGCCAGAGGGGTCACCACAATGAGCAGTACTTC.

This clonotype was counted a single time. The V and J genes are TRBV12-3 or TRBV12-4 and TRBJ1-5; D is perhaps TRBD1 (5 bases). Trimming removed 6 bases at V and 1 base at J, with 16 bases between. This CDR3 comprises 16 residues. The CDR3 nucleotides read TGTGCCAGCAGCCAGGGACGGCGACTCAGCAATCAGCCCCAGCATTTT. Its translation: CASSQGRRLSNQPQHF.

This clonotype occurred once. The chain recombines TRBV20-1 with TRBJ2-3, with 11 bases fitting TRBD2. J gave up 1 base and V 5 bases, and 2 bases lay outside the gene matches. The germline V gene has CDR1 DFQATT and CDR2 SNEGSKA (reference sequence). The CDR3 sequence is 14 residues long. The CDR3, as DNA: TGCAGTGCTGAACTAGCGGGGGGCACAGATACGCAGTATTTT. Residues: CSAELAGGTDTQYF.

The CDR3 DNA is TGCGCCAGCAGCCCCAGCCTTAAATCCACAGATACGCAGTATTTT. It codes for CASSPSLKSTDTQYF. The J gene is TRBJ2-3, the V gene TRBV5-1, with D uncertain. CDR1 is SGHRS, CDR2 YFSETQ, per germline. This CDR3 is built from 15 residues. V lost 4 bases to trimming and J lost 2 bases, with 14 bases between them.

V gene TRBV29-1 combines with J gene TRBJ1-2; tentatively, D is TRBD1 (5 bases). The germline V gene has CDR1 SQVTM and CDR2 ANQGSEA. The CDR3 has 13 amino acids. With 6 bases removed from V and 3 bases from J, the gap between germline ends came to 14 bases. CDR3 DNA: TGCAGCGTCGCACCCAGGGTTGACTATGGCTACACCTTC. Protein product: CSVAPRVDYGYTF.

V usage is TRBV4-1 and J usage is TRBJ1-6; D not certain. CDR3 size: 12 residues. With 0 bases removed from V and 7 bases from J, the gap between germline ends came to 1 base. Germline CDR1 MGHRA, CDR2 YSYEKL. In nucleotides, the CDR3 is TGCGCCAGCAGCCAAGAAAATTCACCCCTCCACTTT. Encoded protein: CASSQENSPLHF.

V and J are TRBV10-1 and TRBJ2-5; no clear D gene. The J call may be wrong; the DNA end is better matched by TRBJ2-7. Germline V gene data show CDR1 as WNHNN and CDR2 as SYGVQD (reference sequence). This CDR3 has 12 residues. CDR3 sequence reads: CASSDLWNEQYF. The DNA for the CDR3 is TGCGCCAGCAGTGACCTTTGGAACGAGCAGTACTTC.

The table lists this clonotype with many counts. The chain recombines TRBV20-1 with TRBJ1-2; D remains unclear. Germline CDR1 DFQATT, CDR2 SNEGSKA (reference sequence). The CDR3 is 14 residues long. V was shortened by 4 bases and J by 2 bases, with 14 bases between the two germline ends. CDR3 sequence: CSANRGRRNYGYTF. The CDR3 DNA reads TGCAGTGCTAATAGAGGCCGCCGAAACTATGGCTACACCTTC.

The rearrangement uses TRBV6-6 and TRBJ1-1; 7 nucleotides match TRBD1. The CDR3 length is 16 residues. Germline V CDR1 and CDR2: MNHNY, SVGAGI (reference sequence). V trimming: 8 bases; J trimming: 3 bases; junction bases outside the gene matches: 15. The CDR3 region is CASGRGTARVDTEAFF. CDR3 DNA: TGTGCCAGCGGCCGGGGGACAGCTCGAGTAGACACTGAAGCTTTCTTT.

The table lists this clonotype with a few counts. The V and J genes are TRBV7-2 and TRBJ2-3, with 7 bases identical to TRBD1. The trim removed 4 bases at V and 1 base at J, leaving 2 bases unmatched. This CDR3 spans 14 amino acids. From germline, CDR1 is SGHTA and CDR2 FQGNSA. CDR3 nucleotide sequence: TGTGCCAGCAGCTGGGGGACAGGCACAGATACGCAGTATTTT. Its translation is CASSWGTGTDTQYF.

CDR3 bases: TGTGCCAGCAGCGGGGACAGGGAATTGTATTTT. The encoded protein is CASSGDRELYF. The J gene is TRBJ2-3, the V gene TRBV9, with 9 bases aligning to TRBD1. The CDR3 contains 11 residues. CDR1 and CDR2 (germline): SGDLS, YYNGEE. Germline trimming cut 3 bases from V and 14 bases from J; bases unmatched to any gene: 4.

The chain joins TRBV20-1 to TRBJ1-5, with 8 bases identical to TRBD1. The CDR3 consists of 17 residues. J lost 0 bases, V lost 4 bases, and 11 bases had no gene match. The germline V gene encodes CDR1 DFQATT and CDR2 SNEGSKA (reference sequence). CDR3 sequence: CSAIRDRGTFSNQPQHF. The CDR3 DNA is TGCAGTGCTATCCGTGACAGGGGAACCTTTAGCAATCAGCCCCAGCATTTT.

This clonotype appeared a few times. The chain employs TRBV28 and TRBJ1-5; TRBD1 matches at 10 bases. Looked up from germline, CDR1 is MDHEN and CDR2 is SYDVKM. The CDR3 loop spans 17 amino acids. J lost 1 base, V lost 9 bases, and 12 bases had no gene match. In DNA, the CDR3 is TGTGCCAGTAGGGACAGGGGACGGGGTGGGAGCAATCAGCCCCAGCATTTT. Protein product: CASRDRGRGGSNQPQHF.

A few counts support this clonotype. The rearrangement uses TRBV7-2 and TRBJ1-1; the D is unclear. Germline V gene lookup returns CDR1 SGHTA and CDR2 FQGNSA. V was trimmed by 5 bases and J by 1 base, leaving 11 bases between them. The CDR3 totals 14 residues. The CDR3 DNA sequence: TGTGCCAGCAGCCCCATAGCACAGAACACTGAAGCTTTCTTT. Translated: CASSPIAQNTEAFF. The full variable domain, completed using reference TRBV7-2 and TRBJ1-1, is GAGVSQSPSNKVTEKGKDVELRCDPISGHTALYWYRQSLGQGLEFLIYFQGNSAPDKSGLPSDRFSAERTGGSVSTLTIQRTQQEDSAVYLCASSPIAQNTEAFFGQGTRLTVV.

The chain uses TRBV9 and TRBJ2-1; D is unclear. Trimming took off 0 bases at V and 7 bases at J, with 14 bases between the two ends. Germline V lookup: CDR1 SGDLS, CDR2 YYNGEE. The CDR3 has 15 amino acids. The CDR3 sequence is CASSVGDSTWNEQFF. In DNA form, the CDR3 reads TGTGCCAGCAGCGTAGGTGACTCTACGTGGAATGAGCAGTTCTTC. The variable domain in full, completed from reference TRBV9 and TRBJ2-1, reads DSGVTQTPKHLITATGQRVTLRCSPRSGDLSVYWYQQSLDQGLQFLIQYYNGEERAKGNILERFSAQQFPDLHSELNLSSLELGDSALYFCASSVGDSTWNEQFFGPGTRLTVL.

The chain employs TRBV20-1 and TRBJ2-5; maybe TRBD1 (6 bases). This CDR3 is 14 amino acids long. V gave up 5 bases and J gave up 4 bases, with 17 bases separating them. Looked up from germline, CDR1 is DFQATT and CDR2 is SNEGSKA (reference sequence). The CDR3 protein is CSAGGSGPRETQYF. The CDR3 coding sequence is TGCAGTGCTGGGGGCTCTGGGCCGAGAGAGACCCAGTACTTC.

V usage is TRBV6-1 and J usage is TRBJ2-3; TRBD2 agrees at 11 bases. The ends lost 5 bases at V and 2 bases at J; junction bases unmatched: 12. The CDR3 runs 18 residues. Germline V gives CDR1 MNHNS, CDR2 SASEGT. Written as DNA, the CDR3 is TGTGCCAGCAGTAAGTGGGGGACTAGCGGCCGGTACACAGATACGCAGTATTTT. Its translation: CASSKWGTSGRYTDTQYF.

This chain joins TRBV28 and TRBJ1-6, with 11 nucleotides matching TRBD1. V lost 4 bases to trimming and J lost 9 bases; unmatched junction nucleotides: 8. This CDR3 has 16 residues. Looked up from germline, CDR1 is MDHEN and CDR2 is SYDVKM. The CDR3 DNA reads as TGTGCCAGCAGTTCACCAGGGACAGGGGGTAGTTCACCCCTCCACTTT. Encoded protein: CASSSPGTGGSSPLHF.